This TCR beta chain was documented in a study of blood T cell repertoires in COVID-19. Overall study context: The analysed material was cDNA or gDNA that came from T cells, B-cell-depleted T cells, or PBMCs.

The protocol was immunoSEQ multiplex PCR, while the TCRdb copy is restricted to in-frame clones and leaves out a portion. The table lists roughly 100,000 clones, roughly nine tenths of them singletons. This clonotype originated in a woman of 80 years or more with acute or convalescent COVID-19. Sequencing was carried out using peripheral blood.

Here the CDR3 DNA reads TGTGCCATCACGGGAGTCCAAGAGGATACGCAGTATTTT. It specifies CAITGVQEDTQYF. The chain employs TRBV10-3 and TRBJ2-3; D possibly corresponds to TRBD2 (6 bases). CDR3 length: 13 residues. Germline V gene data show CDR1 as ENHRY and CDR2 as SYGVKD. Trimming pared 7 bases from V and 6 bases from J, leaving 14 bases between.